Shown below are 15 T cell receptor beta chains from a single sample sequenced in a study of blood T cell repertoires in COVID-19. The table came from immunoSEQ multiplex PCR; TCRdb's copy has only in-frame clones and leaves some out. The repertoire holds about 210,000 clones, with approximately 85% as singletons. Input material: peripheral blood. These receptors all come from a woman in her 70s with COVID-19, enrolled during active disease.

The rearrangement links TRBV5-6 to TRBJ2-1, with TRBD1 matching over 8 bases. Per germline, CDR1 SGHDT and CDR2 YYEEEE. CDR3 length: 15 amino acids. Trimming at V came to 4 bases and at J to 11 bases, leaving 14 bases not matched to a gene. The CDR3 DNA reads as TGTGCCAGCAGCCTGCGACAGGGGCAGAAGGGGCAGCAGTTCTTC. Translated, it gives CASSLRQGQKGQQFF. The complete variable domain, with remaining parts taken from reference TRBV5-6 and TRBJ2-1, reads DAGVTQSPTHLIKTRGQQVTLRCSPKSGHDTVSWYQQALGQGPQFIFQYYEEEERQRGNFPDRFSGHQFPNYSSELNVNALLLGDSALYLCASSLRQGQKGQQFFGPGTRLTVL.

The J gene is TRBJ1-1, the V gene TRBV9; TRBD1 matches at 11 bases. Per germline, CDR1 SGDLS and CDR2 YYNGEE. J lost 6 bases, V lost 3 bases, and 10 bases had no gene match. The length of the CDR3 is 16 residues. As DNA, the CDR3 is TGTGCCAGCAGCGGGCCGGGACAGGGGGGAAAGGCTGAAGCTTTCTTT. Protein product: CASSGPGQGGKAEAFF. The variable domain in full, completed from reference TRBV9 and TRBJ1-1, reads DSGVTQTPKHLITATGQRVTLRCSPRSGDLSVYWYQQSLDQGLQFLIQYYNGEERAKGNILERFSAQQFPDLHSELNLSSLELGDSALYFCASSGPGQGGKAEAFFGQGTRLTVV.

This clone was picked up one time. The chain uses TRBV6-2 or TRBV6-3 and TRBJ2-3, with 8 nucleotides matching TRBD1. The CDR3 has 15 residues. Trimming cost V 2 bases and J 6 bases; bases outside gene matches: 7. Per germline, CDR1 MNHEY and CDR2 SVGEGT. The CDR3 bases are TGTGCCAGCAGTTACCGGACAGGGAGAGGGGATACGCAGTATTTT. Translated, it gives CASSYRTGRGDTQYF.

The chain uses TRBV4-3 and TRBJ1-2; TRBD1 aligns across 9 bases. The length of the CDR3 is 15 residues. CDR1 LGHNA and CDR2 YSLEER come from the germline V gene. V was clipped by 0 bases and J by 4 bases; unmatched bases: 3. Here the CDR3 DNA reads TGCGCCAGCAGCCAAGATACAGGGGGCGTCTATGGCTACACCTTC. It codes for CASSQDTGGVYGYTF.

The chain uses TRBV10-2 and TRBJ2-1; perhaps TRBD2 as D (6 bases). The length of the CDR3 is 16 residues. Deletions cut 4 bases from V and 0 bases from J, with 13 bases between. The germline CDR1 and CDR2 sequences are WSHSY and SAAADI. The CDR3 protein is CASSGGGVSSYNEQFF. Here the CDR3 DNA reads TGCGCCAGCAGTGGGGGCGGGGTTAGCTCCTACAATGAGCAGTTCTTC.

Only one count was recorded for this clone. V and J are TRBV3-1 (or the pseudogene TRBV3-2) and TRBJ1-1; no firm D call. V was shortened by 5 bases and J by 11 bases, with 18 bases between the two germline ends. CDR3 size: 13 residues. Germline loops: CDR1 LGHDT, CDR2 YNNKEL (reference sequence). The CDR3 coding sequence is TGTGCCAGCAGCGAGCGGGTCAACCCCCGGGCTTTCTTT. Translated: CASSERVNPRAFF.

The chain joins TRBV5-1 to TRBJ2-1; 10 nucleotides match TRBD2. This CDR3 is built from 15 residues. In germline, CDR1 is SGHRS, CDR2 YFSETQ. Unmatched junction bases numbered 6, after V lost 5 bases and J lost 4 bases. The CDR3 coding sequence is TGCGCCAGCAGAAGTAGCGGGGGGACTTACAATGAGCAGTTCTTC. Residues: CASRSSGGTYNEQFF.

The chain employs TRBV19 and TRBJ2-6; no clear D. Trimming took 1 base from V and 4 from J, leaving 14 bases between them. Germline loops: CDR1 LNHDA, CDR2 SQIVND (reference sequence). There are 17 residues in the CDR3. Here the CDR3 reads CASSIGLRITGANVLTF. CDR3 coding DNA: TGTGCCAGTAGTATAGGACTTCGAATTACGGGGGCCAACGTCCTGACTTTC.

V usage is TRBV7-8 and J usage is TRBJ1-4; 12 bases are shared with TRBD1. V was clipped by 1 base and J by 13 bases; unmatched bases: 7. This CDR3 has 15 amino acids. The V gene's germline CDR1 is SGHVS and CDR2 FQNEAQ. The CDR3 coding sequence is TGTGCCAGCAGCTTAGGGGGGACAGGGGGCTTAGTACTGTTTTTT. The encoded protein is CASSLGGTGGLVLFF.

The chain is built from TRBV7-2 and TRBJ1-5; D not certain. This CDR3 has 15 amino acids. Looked up from germline, CDR1 is SGHTA and CDR2 is FQGNSA. With 6 bases removed from V and 4 bases from J, the gap between germline ends came to 16 bases. The CDR3 region has the DNA TGTGCCAGCAGTTGGGGTTCGGGGAGTAATCAGCCCCAGCATTTT. This codes for CASSWGSGSNQPQHF.

The chain uses TRBV7-8 and TRBJ1-1; D is perhaps TRBD1 (5 bases). Trimming cost V 3 bases and J 5 bases, with 13 bases left between them. The germline gives CDR1 SGHVS, CDR2 FQNEAQ. This CDR3 contains 14 residues. The CDR3 coding sequence is TGTGCCAGCAGCTTTCAGGGCTTTGGGACTGAAGCTTTCTTT. As protein: CASSFQGFGTEAFF.

This rearrangement joins TRBV11-2 to TRBJ2-7; TRBD1 is a possible D gene (6 bases). The CDR3 has 16 amino acids. Trimming left V 5 bases short and J 6 bases short, with 23 bases between. The germline gives CDR1 SGHAT, CDR2 FQNNGV. Here the CDR3 reads CASSSLSGAGAREQYF. In DNA, the CDR3 is TGTGCCAGCAGCAGCTTAAGTGGGGCAGGGGCTCGCGAGCAGTACTTC.

The V gene is TRBV7-6, the J gene TRBJ2-2; D remains ambiguous. The V and J ends lost 7 bases and 3 bases respectively, with 15 bases between them. CDR3 size: 15 residues. Looked up from germline, CDR1 is SGHVS and CDR2 is FNYEAQ. In nucleotides, the CDR3 is TGTGCCAGCAAGTCTTGGTCAACTTACACCGGGGAGCTGTTTTTT. Amino acid sequence: CASKSWSTYTGELFF.

This clone showed up many times. The CDR3 DNA sequence: TGTGCCATCAGTCGACTAGCGGGCAACCACTACGAGCAGTACTTC. Amino acids: CAISRLAGNHYEQYF. This rearrangement joins TRBV10-3 to TRBJ2-7, with 10 bases aligning to TRBD2. Unmatched junction bases numbered 7, after V lost 5 bases and J lost 3 bases. CDR3 length: 15 residues. Germline assignment: CDR1 ENHRY and CDR2 SYGVKD.

This clone was seen just once. One end of the junction varies from germline; a read error may be responsible. The chain is built from TRBV27 and TRBJ1-1; 7 nucleotides align to TRBD1. Looked up from germline, CDR1 is MNHEY and CDR2 is SMNVEV (reference sequence). This CDR3 contains 14 residues. CDR3 nucleotide sequence: TGTGCCAGCAGAAAAACAGGGGTGAAAACTGAAGCTTTCTTT. This sequence encodes CASRKTGVKTEAFF.